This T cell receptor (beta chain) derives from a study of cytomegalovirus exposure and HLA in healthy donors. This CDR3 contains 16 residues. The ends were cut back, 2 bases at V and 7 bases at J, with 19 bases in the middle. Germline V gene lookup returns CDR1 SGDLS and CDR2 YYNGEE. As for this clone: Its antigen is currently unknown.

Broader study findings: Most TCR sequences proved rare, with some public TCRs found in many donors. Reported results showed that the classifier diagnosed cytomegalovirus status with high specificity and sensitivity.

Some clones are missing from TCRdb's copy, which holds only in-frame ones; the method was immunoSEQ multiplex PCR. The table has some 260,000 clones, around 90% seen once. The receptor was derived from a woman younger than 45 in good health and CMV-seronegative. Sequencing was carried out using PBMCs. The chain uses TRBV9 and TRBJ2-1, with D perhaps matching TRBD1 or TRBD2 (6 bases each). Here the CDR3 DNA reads TGTGCCAGCAGCGTTCCAGGGGACTCAAAGGCTAATGAGCAGTTCTTC. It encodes CASSVPGDSKANEQFF.